This T cell receptor (beta chain) was recorded in a study of blood T cell repertoires in COVID-19. Sequenced by immunoSEQ multiplex PCR; TCRdb stores in-frame clones only, minus some. The repertoire includes about 360,000 clones, around 90% of them detected once, and around 1.9% sits in the top ten. The sequencing input was PBMCs or T cells enriched from blood (not recorded which). The TCR was taken from a woman aged 40 to 50 with acute COVID-19.

Here the CDR3 DNA reads TGTGCCTGGAGTGTGGGCGGGGGGGCTGCGGAGACCCAGTACTTC. Its protein is CAWSVGGGAAETQYF. This chain connects TRBV30 to TRBJ2-5, with 9 bases that match TRBD2. V shed 0 bases and J 5 bases; nucleotides not matched to a gene: 7. The CDR3 length is 15 residues. Germline V gene lookup returns CDR1 GTSNPN and CDR2 SVGIG (reference sequence).